The T cell receptor beta chain under discussion was sequenced for a study of beta chain features in type 1 diabetes (dated by TCRdb to between 2017 and 2018). About the investigation overall: Mean age, gender distribution, total cell number and subset yield did not differ between patients and healthy donors. A total of under 120,000,000 sorted cells were examined across all samples, and RNA yield correlated strongly with the number of cells per subset. In the study, TCRB repertoires of sorted circulating CD4+ T cell subsets from recently diagnosed type 1 diabetes patients were compared with those of matched healthy donors. Naive and central memory subsets were obtained from all 30 or so donors, but regulatory and stem cell-like memory subsets were isolated from only 8 patients and 8 healthy donors. Broad study findings and their caveats: A moderate but significant shortening of TCRB CDR3 length was observed in type 1 diabetes patients in all four CD4+ subsets. Only small numbers of individuals were included in the HLA sub-analyses, which left unresolved whether HLA type had any influence on TCRB rearrangement. PCR might favor shorter templates, but patient and control samples were amplified and corrected together, so any skew would affect both groups equally. At VDJ recombination sites, type 1 diabetes patients had fewer insertions and more deleted nucleotides, which implies abnormalities in thymic rearrangement. The naive, central memory and regulatory TCRB repertoires appeared to resemble one another more closely among patients than among healthy donors. Because cDNA was sequenced instead of genomic DNA, activated cells with high expression could be over-represented, although the groups did not differ in activation or CD3 levels.

From cysteine to phenylalanine, the CDR3 is 13 amino acids long. Here the CDR3 DNA is all that survives: 39 bases in frame from base 1. The V and J ends are trimmed by 6 bases and 4 bases, leaving 13 bases between them. Sequences MNHEY (CDR1) and SVGAGI (CDR2) are obtained from the germline V gene. This clone was detected a few times. Its antigen has not been determined. No much larger clonotype is one base removed from it; base qualities were not supplied. All of the isolated RNA was reverse transcribed with the High Capacity cDNA Reverse Transcription Kit, so expressed TCRB transcripts were sequenced. Deep immunoSEQ sequencing was performed on naive, central memory and regulatory T cell samples, with an average of about 3.57 million total reads per sample. Sorted cells were lysed in RLT buffer and RNA was extracted with DNase-treated RNeasy Micro or Mini kits, depending on cell number. Each cell subset was processed separately to prevent cross-contamination, with patient and healthy donor samples processed together. The immunoSEQ multiplex PCR was used to amplify TCRB sequences from cDNA, yielding 87-bp fragments that span the CDR3 region. The amplicons were sequenced using the Illumina HiSeq platform. Under the source paper's analysis protocol: PCR bias was corrected computationally using synthetic template baselines, and reads within Hamming distance 2 were collapsed, with unmergeable singletons discarded. By aligning reads against IMGT, V, D and J genes, CDR3 length, and insertions or deletions at six rearrangement sites were assigned. Within each subset, clonotype counts were normalized to sorted cell number, after which true diversity and Gini coefficients were computed with the tcR R package. Repertoire sharing was quantified using the overlap coefficient calculated on TCRB nucleotide sequences. Out-of-frame TCRB sequences from naive cells were analyzed to stand in for the pre-selection repertoire. The immuneACCESS repertoire file appears here via TCRdb, limited to in-frame rearrangements. These files lack a portion of the clones; in checked studies, under half of the deficit traces to unresolved V genes, and the cause of the others is not known. That table furnishes V, J and clone size, whereas the DNA furnished D and trimming. A total of around 430,000 clones appear in this sample, about 29% of them only once. The ten largest clones add up to roughly 0.066% of the sample.

A single peripheral blood draw of around 120 mL on average was collected from each donor into heparinised tubes. A BD FACSAria II and a panel including CD45RO, CCR7, CD25, CD127, CD95 and CD27 were used to sort naive, central memory, regulatory and stem cell-like memory CD4+ T cells. Every sorted population had a purity above 98%. PBMCs were separated immediately by Lymphoprep density gradient centrifugation and were stained directly, without being cultured. So that batch effects would be minimized, each experiment stained and sorted samples in pairs, pairing one healthy donor with one patient. The rearranged chain carries TRBV6-5 and TRBJ2-7, with TRBD1 as a weak D call on 6 bases. The source material was naive CD4+ T cells from blood. The sample's cell subset or site, from its label and the paper: true naive CD4+ T cells. The receptor was isolated from a man in his late teens or twenties in good health. The nucleotide sequence reads as follows: TGTGCCAGCAGGGTACAGGGAACTTACGAGCAGTACTTC. This is translated as CASRVQGTYEQYF.